This T cell receptor beta chain was observed in a study of monozygotic twins with inflammatory bowel disease. Study-level findings and limits: A single strong IBD-associated signal or clonotype was not supported by the findings.

On this clonotype itself: The antigen is not known.

Germline V gives CDR1 DFQATT, CDR2 SNEGSKA (reference sequence). The CDR3 loop spans 16 amino acids. Using eight separate reactions per sample, the authors generated cDNA. No DNA is given; TCRdb re-called the 5' RACE reads and lists each CDR3 protein once. This sample's clone table lists a few hundred thousand distinct CDR3 sequences. This rearrangement joins TRBV20-1 to TRBJ2-1; TCRdb's D gene call, TRBD1, goes unchecked for lack of DNA. This TCR came from a human donor with ulcerative colitis or Crohn's disease, or a healthy co-twin of an affected twin (not recorded which). The sample comprised blood. The CDR3 protein is CSARVGAGVSYNEQFF.